The 18 T cell receptor beta chains below come from one sample, sequenced in a study of blood T cell repertoires in COVID-19. Measured with immunoSEQ multiplex PCR; TCRdb has only the in-frame clones, and not every one. The sample records some 230,000 clones, about 80% being singletons. The sample taken for sequencing was PBMCs or T cells enriched from blood (not recorded which). Receptor source: a woman aged 40 to 50 with acute COVID-19.

The CDR3 protein is CASSGTDSNSPLHF. In nucleotides, the CDR3 is TGTGCCAGCAGCGGGACAGATTCGAATTCACCCCTCCACTTT. J is TRBJ1-6 and V is TRBV9, with D maybe TRBD1 (6 bases). Deletions cut 3 bases from V and 7 bases from J, with 11 bases between. Germline CDR1 reads SGDLS; CDR2 reads YYNGEE. The CDR3 has 14 residues. Filled out from reference TRBV9 and TRBJ1-6, the complete variable domain reads DSGVTQTPKHLITATGQRVTLRCSPRSGDLSVYWYQQSLDQGLQFLIQYYNGEERAKGNILERFSAQQFPDLHSELNLSSLELGDSALYFCASSGTDSNSPLHFGNGTRLTVT.

The genes are TRBV28 and TRBJ2-7, with D possibly matching TRBD2 (7 bases). Deletions cut 6 bases from V and 5 bases from J, with 20 bases between. The germline gives CDR1 MDHEN, CDR2 SYDVKM. The CDR3 is 15 residues long. CDR3 coding DNA: TGTGCCAGCAGCCCTGGGGGGGGGCAGGTGGACGAGCAGTACTTC. As protein: CASSPGGGQVDEQYF.

The V call is TRBV9, the J call TRBJ2-2, with 8 bases matching TRBD2. Germline assignment: CDR1 SGDLS and CDR2 YYNGEE. Losses at the gene ends were 3 bases for V and 0 bases for J; bases not matched to a gene: 4. CDR3 length: 16 residues. CDR3 sequence: CASSARLAPNTGELFF. In DNA, the CDR3 is TGTGCCAGCAGCGCTCGACTAGCGCCGAACACCGGGGAGCTGTTTTTT.

The gene calls are TRBV27 and TRBJ2-5, with TRBD2 matching 10 bases. The CDR3 spans 14 residues. The ends lost 6 bases at V and 5 bases at J; junction bases unmatched: 6. In germline, CDR1 is MNHEY, CDR2 SMNVEV (reference sequence). CDR3 DNA sequence: TGTGCCAGCAGACTAGCGGGATATTTGGAGACCCAGTACTTC. This encodes CASRLAGYLETQYF.

This clone was detected once. This chain links TRBV7-9 with TRBJ1-2, with no clear D. There are 12 residues in the CDR3. Germline CDR1 is SEHNR and CDR2 is FQNEAQ (reference sequence). Trimming removed 5 bases at V and 8 bases at J, with 12 bases between. The CDR3 nucleotides read TGTGCCAGCAGCCCAGCGAGTGAGGGCTACACCTTC. It translates to CASSPASEGYTF.

V usage is TRBV29-1 and J usage is TRBJ2-7, with TRBD1 identical over 9 bases. Germline V gene lookup returns CDR1 SQVTM and CDR2 ANQGSEA. After removal of 6 bases from V and 5 bases from J, the junction contained 8 bases not matched to a gene. This CDR3 spans 13 amino acids. The CDR3 nucleotides read TGCAGCGTACCCGGGACAGGGCATCACGAGCAGTACTTC. Translated, it gives CSVPGTGHHEQYF.

V and J are TRBV15 and TRBJ2-7; TRBD1 might be the D (6 bases). CDR1 is LNHNV, CDR2 YYDKDF, per germline (reference sequence). The CDR3 sequence is 16 residues long. Trimming pared 0 bases from V and 3 bases from J, leaving 15 bases between. CDR3 region: CATSREIMRGSYEQYF. Here the CDR3 DNA reads TGTGCCACCAGCAGAGAGATCATGAGGGGGAGCTACGAGCAGTACTTC. Full variable domain (outside the CDR3, taken from reference TRBV15 and TRBJ2-7): DAMVIQNPRYQVTQFGKPVTLSCSQTLNHNVMYWYQQKSSQAPKLLFHYYDKDFNNEADTPDNFQSRRPNTSFCFLDIRSPGLGDTAMYLCATSREIMRGSYEQYFGPGTRLTVT.

The chain combines TRBV3-1 (or the pseudogene TRBV3-2) with TRBJ2-1; 11 bases are a match to TRBD2. The V segment lost 4 bases and the J segment 0 bases; nucleotides outside the gene matches: 5. The CDR3 is 17 residues long. Germline V gene sequence: CDR1 LGHDT, CDR2 YNNKEL (reference sequence). The CDR3 is CASSRGTSGSSYNEQFF. The DNA of the CDR3 is TGTGCCAGCAGCCGAGGGACTAGCGGAAGCTCCTACAATGAGCAGTTCTTC.

This rearrangement joins TRBV19 to TRBJ1-5; D not resolved. Per germline, CDR1 LNHDA and CDR2 SQIVND (reference sequence). The CDR3 consists of 12 residues. V dropped 4 bases and J dropped 4 bases, with 5 bases sitting between them. In DNA, the CDR3 is TGTGCCAGTAGTACACATAATCAGCCCCAGCATTTT. Encoded protein: CASSTHNQPQHF. The full variable domain, rest sourced from reference TRBV19 and TRBJ1-5, is DGGITQSPKYLFRKEGQNVTLSCEQNLNHDAMYWYRQDPGQGLRLIYYSQIVNDFQKGDIAEGYSVSREKKESFPLTVTSAQKNPTAFYLCASSTHNQPQHFGDGTRLSIL.

V is TRBV6-5 and J is TRBJ2-7; the match to TRBD2 covers 11 bases. V was clipped by 5 bases and J by 3 bases; unmatched bases: 6. Germline values: CDR1 MNHEY, CDR2 SVGAGI. CDR3 length: 15 amino acids. The CDR3 spells CASSSLAGGLYEQYF. In DNA, the CDR3 is TGTGCCAGCAGTAGTCTAGCGGGAGGCCTCTACGAGCAGTACTTC.

This chain joins TRBV2 and TRBJ1-2; 7 bases are shared with TRBD1. In germline, CDR1 is SNHLY, CDR2 FYNNEI. V dropped 7 bases and J dropped 4; count of bases not matched to a gene: 9. CDR3 length: 14 amino acids. The chain's CDR3 is CASTETGIGYGYTF. The CDR3 DNA sequence: TGTGCCAGCACCGAGACAGGGATAGGCTATGGCTACACCTTC.

This chain links TRBV7-2 with TRBJ1-1; D perhaps matches TRBD1 (5 bases). CDR1 and CDR2 (germline): SGHTA, FQGNSA. The CDR3 has 13 amino acids. Trimming took off 1 base at V and 10 bases at J, with 13 bases between the two ends. The CDR3 DNA reads as TGTGCCAGCAGCTTAGGGGGCAGCCCGGTAGCTTTCTTT. This translates into CASSLGGSPVAFF.

The chain carries TRBV2 and TRBJ2-1, with D hard to call. V lost 1 base and J 10 bases, leaving 5 bases between the germline ends. The germline CDR1 and CDR2 sequences are SNHLY and FYNNEI. The CDR3 covers 11 residues. CDR3: CASSEVAEQFF. The CDR3 nucleotides read TGTGCCAGCAGTGAAGTGGCAGAGCAGTTCTTC.

This clone was found once. The chain uses TRBV18 and TRBJ1-1, with no clear D. The germline CDR1 and CDR2 sequences are KGHSH and LQKENI. This CDR3 has 12 amino acids. V lost 3 bases to trimming and J lost 7 bases, with 9 bases between them. The CDR3 is CASSPGAGEAFF. Here the CDR3 DNA reads TGTGCCAGCTCACCGGGTGCAGGTGAAGCTTTCTTT.

Note on this clone: Within the sample, other DNA sequences also encode this same CDR3. The rearrangement joins TRBV20-1 to TRBJ2-1; possibly TRBD2 for D (5 bases). This CDR3 is 12 amino acids long. In germline, CDR1 is DFQATT, CDR2 SNEGSKA (reference sequence). The germline V and J ends were trimmed by 3 bases and 4 bases, with 7 bases remaining between them. The CDR3 sequence is CSASSGYNEQFF. DNA of the CDR3: TGCAGTGCTAGTTCGGGGTACAATGAGCAGTTCTTC.

The chain links TRBV5-5 to TRBJ2-1; perhaps TRBD1 as D (6 bases). CDR3 length: 14 residues. Trimming shortened V by 4 bases and J by 0 bases, and 8 bases separated the two germline ends. The V gene's germline CDR1 is SGHKS and CDR2 YYEKEE (reference sequence). Here the CDR3 DNA reads TGTGCCAGCAGCCTAGGGGGCTCCTACAATGAGCAGTTCTTC. Translating it yields CASSLGGSYNEQFF.

The chain combines TRBV4-1 with TRBJ1-2; possibly TRBD1 for D (6 bases). The germline CDR1 and CDR2 sequences are MGHRA and YSYEKL. This CDR3 region has 16 residues. V was pared by 4 bases and J by 0 bases, with 15 bases between. CDR3 sequence reads: CASSPGPGQTNYGYTF. The DNA for the CDR3 is TGCGCCAGCAGCCCCGGACCCGGACAGACTAACTATGGCTACACCTTC.

J is TRBJ1-5 and V is TRBV11-2, with D maybe TRBD1 (5 bases). Looked up from germline, CDR1 is SGHAT and CDR2 is FQNNGV. V lost 5 bases and J lost 9, with 14 bases in between. CDR3 size: 13 residues. CDR3 nucleotides: TGTGCCAGCAGCCAGACAGCCTCTCGGCCCCAGCATTTT. Residues: CASSQTASRPQHF.